This TCR beta chain was documented in a study of blood T cell repertoires in COVID-19. In the study overall: PBMCs, B-cell-depleted T cells, or T cells provided the cDNA or gDNA that made up the material.

V was cut by 6 bases and J by 0 bases, with 14 bases left in between. Germline values: CDR1 MNHEY, CDR2 SVGEGT. CDR3 size: 15 residues. Per the study methods: Estimation of nucleated cell counts was performed using reference gene primer amplification. Here immunoSEQ multiplex PCR was the method, and the copy in TCRdb shows in-frame clones only, minus some. That table supplies the V and J calls and clone size; D and trimming were determined from the DNA. The data hold approximately 350,000 clones, with approximately 90% observed a single time. The sequenced sample was peripheral blood. This TCR was sampled from a woman aged 18-35 years who had recovered from COVID-19. This sequence joins TRBV6-2 or TRBV6-3 and TRBJ1-1; tentative D call: TRBD1 (6 bases). CDR3 protein: CASSAYGTLNTEAFF. CDR3 in DNA: TGTGCCAGCAGCGCCTACGGGACACTGAACACTGAAGCTTTCTTT.